This TCR beta chain is from a study of blood T cell repertoires in COVID-19. Turning to the study itself: The United States, Italy and Spain were the sources of the acute and convalescent COVID-19 samples. T cells, B-cell-depleted T cells, or PBMCs supplied cDNA or gDNA.

Original handling: From reference gene primer amplification, estimates of nucleated cell counts were derived. TCRdb's copy holds only in-frame clones and misses some; the assay was immunoSEQ multiplex PCR. D and trimming come from the DNA, and the V and J calls and clone size come from that table. This sample has 200,000 to 250,000 clones, with 80% to 85% found just once. Trimming shortened V by 6 bases and J by 3 bases, and 11 bases separated the two germline ends. The germline gives CDR1 SGHNT, CDR2 YYREEE (reference sequence). CDR3 size: 13 residues. The V gene is TRBV5-4, the J gene TRBJ2-3; D possibly corresponds to TRBD1 (6 bases). This sequence originates from a woman older than 75 with active or convalescent COVID-19. Sample: peripheral blood. Written as DNA, the CDR3 is TGTGCCAGCACAGTGGGGGCGACAGATACGCAGTATTTT. Translating gives CASTVGATDTQYF.